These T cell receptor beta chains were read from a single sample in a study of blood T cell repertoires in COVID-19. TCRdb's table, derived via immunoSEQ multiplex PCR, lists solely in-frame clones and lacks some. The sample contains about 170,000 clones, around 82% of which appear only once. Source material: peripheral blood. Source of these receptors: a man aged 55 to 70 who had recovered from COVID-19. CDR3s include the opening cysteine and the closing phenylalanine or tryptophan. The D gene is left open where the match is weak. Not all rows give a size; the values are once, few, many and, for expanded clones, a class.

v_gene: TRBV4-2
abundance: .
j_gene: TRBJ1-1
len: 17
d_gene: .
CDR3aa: CASSQVQLQGGGTEAFF
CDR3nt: TGTGCCAGCAGCCAAGTTCAATTGCAGGGTGGAGGGACTGAAGCTTTCTTT

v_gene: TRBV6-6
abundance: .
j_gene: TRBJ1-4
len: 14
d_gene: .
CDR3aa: CASSPGADGEKLFF
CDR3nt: TGTGCCAGCAGCCCAGGAGCGGACGGGGAAAAACTGTTTTTT

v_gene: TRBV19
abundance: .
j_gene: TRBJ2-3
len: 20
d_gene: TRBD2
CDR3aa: CASSIRFVGGLAGITDTQYF
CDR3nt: TGTGCCAGTAGTATACGATTCGTAGGTGGCCTAGCGGGGATCACAGATACGCAGTATTTT

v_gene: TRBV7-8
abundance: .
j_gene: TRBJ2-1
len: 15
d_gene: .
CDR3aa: CASSLAEGTGREQFF
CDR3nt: TGTGCCAGCAGCTTAGCGGAGGGGACTGGTAGGGAGCAGTTCTTC

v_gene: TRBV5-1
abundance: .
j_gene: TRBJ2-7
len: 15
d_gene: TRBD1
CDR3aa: CASSWTDREWSEQYF
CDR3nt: TGCGCCAGCAGCTGGACCGACAGGGAGTGGAGCGAGCAGTACTTC

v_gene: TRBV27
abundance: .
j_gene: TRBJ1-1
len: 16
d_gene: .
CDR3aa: CASSLSPDDRRPEAFF
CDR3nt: TGTGCCAGCAGTTTATCCCCAGACGACAGGAGACCTGAAGCTTTCTTT

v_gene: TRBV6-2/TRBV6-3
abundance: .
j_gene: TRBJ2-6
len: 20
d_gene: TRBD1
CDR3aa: CASSRDRGRFLGSGANVLTF
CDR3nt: TGTGCCAGCAGCCGGGACAGGGGGAGATTCCTGGGCTCTGGGGCCAACGTCCTGACTTTC

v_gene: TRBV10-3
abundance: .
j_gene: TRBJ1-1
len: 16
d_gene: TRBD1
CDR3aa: CAISRFGTDMNTEAFF
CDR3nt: TGTGCCATCAGTCGTTTCGGGACAGATATGAACACTGAAGCTTTCTTT

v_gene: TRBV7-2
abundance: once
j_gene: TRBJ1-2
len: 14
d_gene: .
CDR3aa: CASSLVSGSHGYTF
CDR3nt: TGTGCCAGCAGCTTAGTATCCGGGTCGCATGGCTACACCTTC

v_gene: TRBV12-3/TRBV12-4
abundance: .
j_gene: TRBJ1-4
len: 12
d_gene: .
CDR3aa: CASRGEGEKLFF
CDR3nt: TGTGCCAGCCGGGGGGAGGGAGAAAAACTGTTTTTT

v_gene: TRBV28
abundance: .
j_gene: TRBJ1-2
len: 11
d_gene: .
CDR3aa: CASGGNYGYTF
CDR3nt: TGTGCCAGCGGGGGCAACTATGGCTACACCTTC

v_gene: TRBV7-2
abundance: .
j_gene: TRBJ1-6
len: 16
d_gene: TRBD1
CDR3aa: CASSLGQDRTYSPLHF
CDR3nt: TGTGCCAGCAGCTTAGGTCAGGACAGGACCTATTCACCCCTCCACTTT

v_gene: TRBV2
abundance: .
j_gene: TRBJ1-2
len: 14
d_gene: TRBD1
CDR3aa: CASRMGQGSPGYTF
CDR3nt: TGTGCCAGCAGGATGGGACAGGGCTCCCCTGGCTACACCTTC

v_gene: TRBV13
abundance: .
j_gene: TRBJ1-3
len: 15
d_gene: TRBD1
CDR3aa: CASSLSRQGAGTIYF
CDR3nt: TGTGCCAGCAGCTTAAGTCGACAGGGCGCCGGCACCATATATTTT

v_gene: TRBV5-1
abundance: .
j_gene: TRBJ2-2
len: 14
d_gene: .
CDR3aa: CASSLDRNTGELFF
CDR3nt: TGCGCCAGCAGCTTGGACAGGAACACCGGGGAGCTGTTTTTT